Given below is one T cell receptor (beta chain) in context. Profiling relied on immunoSEQ multiplex PCR, and the TCRdb table lists in-frame clones only, not all of them. The table has under 200,000 clones, around 84% seen once. These data are taken from a study of blood T cell repertoires in COVID-19. V shed 3 bases and J shed 11 bases, with 14 bases lying between them. The germline gives CDR1 DFQATT, CDR2 SNEGSKA (reference sequence). This CDR3 region has 11 residues. V usage is TRBV20-1 and J usage is TRBJ2-7; TRBD2 might be the D (5 bases). The source of this sequence is a man over 45 with active or convalescent COVID-19. Sequencing was done on a sample of peripheral blood. Here the CDR3 reads CSARRVLSEYF. The CDR3 coding sequence is TGCAGTGCTAGGCGGGTACTATCTGAGTACTTC.